The clone carrying this T cell receptor (beta chain) was recorded many times. The cohort comprised adults aged about 18 to 100 years residing in about two dozen US areas. The study assigned cohorts using participant-reported clinical history. Trimming removed 5 bases from V and 8 bases from J, with 15 bases in between. The CDR3 totals 13 residues. Germline V lookup: CDR1 MNHEY, CDR2 SMNVEV (reference sequence). The sample is drawn from a study of blood T cell repertoires in COVID-19. Study in general: COVID-19 samples collected from the United States, Italy and Spain covered acute and convalescent phases.

Study processing details: Estimates of nucleated cell counts were drawn from the amplification of reference gene primers. TCRdb keeps only in-frame clones here, not all; method: immunoSEQ multiplex PCR. V and J calls plus clone size are reproduced from that table; the DNA served to infer D and trimming. The sample shows about 280,000 clones, approximately 90% of them seen only once. The TCR originated in a man between 40 and 49 years old who had been exposed to COVID-19. Sequencing was carried out using PBMCs or T cells enriched from blood (not recorded which). The genes are TRBV27 and TRBJ1-2; D is perhaps TRBD1 (5 bases). The CDR3 sequence: CASSTGESGGYTF. The CDR3 DNA follows: TGTGCCAGCAGTACAGGAGAGTCAGGAGGCTACACCTTC.